The sequence of this TCR beta chain was determined in a study of CD8 T cells in ankylosing spondylitis. The study, taken as a whole, reports: With a CD8+ phenotype, disease-linked clones were relatively rare in peripheral blood.

Trimming took off 0 bases at V and 5 bases at J, with 9 bases between the two ends. The CDR3 is made up of 14 amino acids. Germline V lookup: CDR1 SGHAT, CDR2 FQDESV (reference sequence). Libraries of TCR beta came from quantitative 5'-RACE with molecular barcodes. From the 5' RACE reads, TCRdb called clonotypes with MiXCR, one entry per CDR3 protein. The sample holds about 130,000 distinct CDR3 sequences; around 9.3% are singletons and the top ten take approximately 3.4%. This clonotype came up many times. What it binds is not known. The chain combines TRBV11-1 with TRBJ2-3; D perhaps matches TRBD2 (6 bases). The receptor comes from a male donor with ankylosing spondylitis or in good health (not recorded which). The sequenced material came from blood, either unsorted or a sorted T cell fraction (not recorded which). The DNA for the CDR3 is TGTGCCAGCAGCTTAGCGGGAGCGGGAGATACGCAGTATTTT. Translated, it gives CASSLAGAGDTQYF.